This is a list of T cell receptor beta chains from one sample in a study of blood T cell repertoires in COVID-19. Profiled with immunoSEQ multiplex PCR; TCRdb holds only in-frame clones, not every one. Among roughly 290,000 clones listed, around 86% were seen once. Specimen: peripheral blood. Receptors originate from a woman in her twenties or thirties who had recovered from COVID-19. CDR3s include the opening cysteine and the closing phenylalanine or tryptophan. Each record gives: CDR3 protein, CDR3 DNA, D gene, V gene, J gene, clone size. The D gene is left open where the match is weak. Clone size is not always given. Where it is, it says once, few, many or a class for expanded clones.

CDR3aa: CASSGQGPYEQYF
CDR3nt: TGTGCCAGCAGCGGGCAGGGCCCCTACGAGCAGTACTTC
d_gene: .
v_gene: TRBV25-1
j_gene: TRBJ2-7
abundance: .

CDR3aa: CATTGQTRGEQYF
CDR3nt: TGTGCCACCACGGGACAGACCCGTGGCGAGCAGTACTTC
d_gene: TRBD1
v_gene: TRBV6-5
j_gene: TRBJ2-7
abundance: .

CDR3aa: CASSLKQGQETQYF
CDR3nt: TGTGCCAGCAGCTTGAAACAGGGCCAAGAGACCCAGTACTTC
d_gene: .
v_gene: TRBV5-4
j_gene: TRBJ2-5
abundance: once

CDR3aa: CASSNKGLASDTQYF
CDR3nt: TGTGCCAGTAGTAACAAGGGACTAGCGTCAGATACGCAGTATTTT
d_gene: TRBD2
v_gene: TRBV19
j_gene: TRBJ2-3
abundance: .

CDR3aa: CASSFGLGGGYLDTQYF
CDR3nt: TGTGCCAGCAGTTTCGGACTAGGCGGGGGGTATTTAGATACGCAGTATTTT
d_gene: TRBD2
v_gene: TRBV27
j_gene: TRBJ2-3
abundance: .

CDR3aa: CAWSVGTSGEETQYF
CDR3nt: TGTGCCTGGAGTGTGGGGACTAGCGGGGAAGAGACCCAGTACTTC
d_gene: TRBD2
v_gene: TRBV30
j_gene: TRBJ2-5
abundance: .

CDR3aa: CASSLPRQGVGEAFF
CDR3nt: TGTGCCAGCAGCCTCCCGAGACAGGGTGTTGGAGAAGCTTTCTTT
d_gene: TRBD1
v_gene: TRBV5-8
j_gene: TRBJ1-1
abundance: .

CDR3aa: CASSIGRGLRPDNEQFF
CDR3nt: TGTGCCAGTAGTATCGGCAGGGGGCTAAGGCCCGACAATGAGCAGTTCTTC
d_gene: TRBD1
v_gene: TRBV19
j_gene: TRBJ2-1
abundance: .

CDR3aa: CASSLGLAGLQETQYF
CDR3nt: TGTGCCAGCAGCCTCGGACTAGCGGGGCTCCAAGAGACCCAGTACTTC
d_gene: TRBD2
v_gene: TRBV7-9
j_gene: TRBJ2-5
abundance: .

CDR3aa: CASSPQNDRAGGYTF
CDR3nt: TGTGCCAGCAGTCCCCAAAATGACAGGGCGGGAGGCTACACCTTC
d_gene: TRBD1
v_gene: TRBV27
j_gene: TRBJ1-2
abundance: once

CDR3aa: CASSLTGASSQHF
CDR3nt: TGTGCCAGCAGCTTGACAGGGGCTAGTTCCCAGCATTTT
d_gene: TRBD1
v_gene: TRBV5-8
j_gene: TRBJ1-5
abundance: .

CDR3aa: CASSLTSGTGGNEQFF
CDR3nt: TGTGCCAGCAGCTTAACGTCGGGGACAGGGGGTAATGAGCAGTTCTTC
d_gene: TRBD1
v_gene: TRBV7-3
j_gene: TRBJ2-1
abundance: .

CDR3aa: CASRQGHNEQFF
CDR3nt: TGTGCCAGCAGGCAGGGGCACAATGAGCAGTTCTTC
d_gene: .
v_gene: TRBV6-5
j_gene: TRBJ2-1
abundance: .

CDR3aa: CSVELSSGSLDEQFF
CDR3nt: TGCAGCGTTGAATTGTCTAGCGGGAGTCTTGATGAGCAGTTCTTC
d_gene: TRBD2
v_gene: TRBV29-1
j_gene: TRBJ2-1
abundance: .

CDR3aa: CASSFRNYGYTF
CDR3nt: TGTGCCAGCAGTTTCCGGAACTATGGCTACACCTTC
d_gene: .
v_gene: TRBV28
j_gene: TRBJ1-2
abundance: few

CDR3aa: CASSVGQGAADTQYF
CDR3nt: TGTGCCAGCAGCGTAGGACAGGGGGCAGCAGATACGCAGTATTTT
d_gene: TRBD1
v_gene: TRBV9
j_gene: TRBJ2-3
abundance: .

CDR3aa: CSGGGGNTEAFF
CDR3nt: TGCAGCGGAGGGGGCGGGAACACTGAAGCTTTCTTT
d_gene: TRBD1
v_gene: TRBV29-1
j_gene: TRBJ1-1
abundance: .

CDR3aa: CASKTRVAEAFF
CDR3nt: TGTGCCAGTAAGACCAGGGTCGCTGAAGCTTTCTTT
d_gene: .
v_gene: TRBV28
j_gene: TRBJ1-1
abundance: .

CDR3aa: CAISSGELSYGYTF
CDR3nt: TGTGCCATCAGTTCCGGGGAACTTAGCTATGGCTACACCTTC
d_gene: .
v_gene: TRBV10-3
j_gene: TRBJ1-2
abundance: once

CDR3aa: CASSLYAGGDGYTF
CDR3nt: TGTGCCAGCAGCTTATACGCAGGGGGCGACGGCTACACCTTC
d_gene: TRBD1
v_gene: TRBV7-9
j_gene: TRBJ1-2
abundance: .